This TCR beta chain was sequenced for a study of blood T cell repertoires in COVID-19. Turning to the study itself: Samples representing acute and convalescent COVID-19 were sourced from the United States, Italy and Spain. PBMCs, B-cell-depleted T cells, or T cells provided the cDNA or gDNA that made up the material.

TCRdb keeps only in-frame clones here, not all; method: immunoSEQ multiplex PCR. The sample contains roughly 420,000 clones, approximately 90% of which appear only once. V gave up 5 bases and J gave up 1 base, with 6 bases separating them. Germline CDR1 is SGHTA and CDR2 is FQGNSA. This CDR3 has 12 residues. Adults between roughly 18 and 89 years of age took part from approximately 24 US areas. Clinical histories supplied by participants themselves formed the basis of cohort assignment. Material: PBMCs or T cells enriched from blood (not recorded which). The TCR sequence derives from a woman aged 25 to 39 with acute COVID-19. The J gene is TRBJ2-7, the V gene TRBV7-2, with D unclear. CDR3 nucleotide sequence: TGTGCCAGCAGCCTCAGATCCTACGAGCAGTACTTC. This encodes CASSLRSYEQYF.